This T cell receptor (beta chain) comes out of a study of technical replicates of blood from a handful of donors. V lost 1 base to trimming and J lost 5 bases, with 8 bases between them. Germline CDR1 reads LGHNA; CDR2 reads YNFKEQ. This CDR3 spans 13 amino acids. Profiling relied on immunoSEQ multiplex PCR, and the TCRdb table lists in-frame clones only, not all of them. The data show around 97,000 clones, about 95% seen once. The clonotype comes from a human donor in good health. Specimen: T cells isolated from PBMCs. This sequence joins TRBV4-2 and TRBJ1-2; D unclear. CDR3 in amino acids: CASSQGEAYGYTF. In DNA, the CDR3 is TGTGCCAGCAGCCAAGGCGAGGCGTATGGCTACACCTTC.